Listed here are 13 T cell receptor beta chains from one sample, sequenced in a study of shared clonotypes between healthy human individuals. The repertoire was sequenced with immunoSEQ multiplex PCR; TCRdb's copy has only in-frame clones and lacks some. The table lists a few million clones, approximately 95% of them singletons. Sequencing used naive CD4+ T cells from PBMCs. Subset here: CD45RA+ positively selected. The receptors derive from a man aged 18 to 29 in good health. Some clones in this sample may be carry-over from other donors' samples.

J is TRBJ2-5 and V is TRBV7-9; either TRBD1 or TRBD2 may supply D (5 bases each). V was trimmed by 0 bases and J by 13 bases, leaving 21 bases between them. This CDR3 spans 15 amino acids. Germline V gives CDR1 SEHNR, CDR2 FQNEAQ (reference sequence). The CDR3 region has the DNA TGTGCCAGCAGCTTAGCGACAGTACCAGGACTCTCCCGGTACTTC. Translated: CASSLATVPGLSRYF.

V and J are TRBV7-9 and TRBJ2-2; unclear D gene. This CDR3 region has 14 residues. Germline CDR1 SEHNR, CDR2 FQNEAQ (reference sequence). Trimming removed 3 bases at V and 2 bases at J, with 7 bases between. The CDR3 protein is CASSLALNTGELFF. CDR3 bases: TGTGCCAGCAGCTTGGCCCTTAACACCGGGGAGCTGTTTTTT. Full variable domain (missing parts from reference TRBV7-9 and TRBJ2-2): DTGVSQNPRHKITKRGQNVTFRCDPISEHNRLYWYRQTLGQGPEFLTYFQNEAQLEKSRLLSDRFSAERPKGSFSTLEIQRTEQGDSAMYLCASSLALNTGELFFGEGSRLTVL.

The chain couples TRBV5-1 to TRBJ2-5; D is perhaps TRBD2 (6 bases). CDR1 SGHRS and CDR2 YFSETQ come from the germline V gene. The CDR3 covers 13 residues. Deletions cut 3 bases from V and 4 bases from J, with 10 bases between. CDR3 protein: CASSSTSSETQYF. The CDR3 bases are TGCGCCAGCAGCTCGACTAGTTCAGAGACCCAGTACTTC. Full variable domain (remainder filled in from reference TRBV5-1 and TRBJ2-5): KAGVTQTPRYLIKTRGQQVTLSCSPISGHRSVSWYQQTPGQGLQFLFEYFSETQRNKGNFPGRFSGRQFSNSRSEMNVSTLELGDSALYLCASSSTSSETQYFGPGTRLLVL.

J is TRBJ1-6 and V is TRBV6-1; D is uncertain. CDR3 length equals 14 residues. The germline gives CDR1 MNHNS, CDR2 SASEGT. Deletions cut 6 bases from V and 8 bases from J, with 14 bases between. The CDR3 DNA sequence: TGTGCCAGCAGGCGATTCGCCGGGGATTCACCCCTCCACTTT. Its translation is CASRRFAGDSPLHF.

V is TRBV5-4 and J is TRBJ2-7, with D unclear. The CDR3 extends over 13 amino acids. Germline CDR1 is SGHNT and CDR2 is YYREEE (reference sequence). V was shortened by 4 bases and J by 2 bases, with 10 bases between the two germline ends. The CDR3 nucleotides read TGTGCCAGCAGCCGGCTAGGCGCCTACGAGCAGTACTTC. As protein: CASSRLGAYEQYF.

This rearrangement joins TRBV14 to TRBJ2-5, with TRBD1 matching over 7 bases. V was clipped by 1 base and J by 3 bases; unmatched bases: 5. CDR3 size: 15 residues. Germline CDR1 reads SGHDN; CDR2 reads FVKESK. The CDR3: CASSQGGTVKETQYF. The CDR3 coding sequence is TGTGCCAGCAGCCAAGGTGGGACAGTAAAAGAGACCCAGTACTTC.

The gene calls are TRBV10-3 and TRBJ2-1; 13 nucleotides line up with TRBD2. Germline CDR1 is ENHRY and CDR2 is SYGVKD. The ends lost 6 bases at V and 1 base at J; junction bases unmatched: 6. This CDR3 contains 17 residues. The CDR3 region has the DNA TGTGCCATCAGAGGGGGGACTAGCGGGACTTCCTACAATGAGCAGTTCTTC. This sequence encodes CAIRGGTSGTSYNEQFF.

This chain joins TRBV5-1 and TRBJ2-5, with 8 bases that match TRBD1. V shed 1 base and J 2 bases; nucleotides not matched to a gene: 4. The CDR3 is 15 amino acids. CDR1 is SGHRS, CDR2 YFSETQ, per germline. The DNA for the CDR3 is TGCGCCAGCAGCTTGCGACAGGGGATGCAAGAGACCCAGTACTTC. It encodes CASSLRQGMQETQYF.

The chain combines TRBV5-1 with TRBJ1-1; 7 positions agree with TRBD1. CDR1 SGHRS and CDR2 YFSETQ come from the germline V gene. CDR3 length: 18 residues. Trimming cost V 2 bases and J 0 bases; bases outside gene matches: 13. This CDR3 reads CASSFQGPADRMNTEAFF. In nucleotides, the CDR3 is TGCGCCAGCAGCTTCCAGGGTCCCGCGGACAGGATGAACACTGAAGCTTTCTTT. Supplemented by reference TRBV5-1 and TRBJ1-1, the full variable domain reads KAGVTQTPRYLIKTRGQQVTLSCSPISGHRSVSWYQQTPGQGLQFLFEYFSETQRNKGNFPGRFSGRQFSNSRSEMNVSTLELGDSALYLCASSFQGPADRMNTEAFFGQGTRLTVV.

The chain uses TRBV15 and TRBJ2-3; TRBD2 agrees at 15 bases. Germline CDR1 reads LNHNV; CDR2 reads YYDKDF (reference sequence). With 4 bases clipped from V and 4 bases from J, the junction kept 9 bases outside the gene matches. The CDR3 contains 18 residues. CDR3 in amino acids: CATSTGTSGRFWADTQYF. In DNA form, the CDR3 reads TGTGCCACCAGCACCGGGACTAGCGGGAGGTTTTGGGCAGATACGCAGTATTTT.

V gene TRBV15 combines with J gene TRBJ2-4; weak D call: TRBD1 (5 bases). CDR1 and CDR2 (germline): LNHNV, YYDKDF (reference sequence). The CDR3 is made up of 18 amino acids. V lost 0 bases to trimming and J lost 2 bases, with 17 bases between them. The CDR3 DNA follows: TGTGCCACCAGCAGAGATTTGCTGGACACCGGCCCCAAAAACATTCAGTACTTC. It specifies CATSRDLLDTGPKNIQYF.

The chain carries TRBV2 and TRBJ1-5; no reliable D call. The CDR3 is 16 amino acids. The V gene lost 1 base and the J gene lost 1 base, with 11 bases spanning the gap. Germline assignment: CDR1 SNHLY and CDR2 FYNNEI. The CDR3 nucleotides are TGTGCCAGCAGTGAAGAGGGCCGCGCGAGCAATCAGCCCCAGCATTTT. As protein: CASSEEGRASNQPQHF.

This clone was seen only once. The rearrangement links TRBV7-2 to TRBJ1-1; D not certain. Germline lookup yields CDR1 SGHTA and CDR2 FQGNSA. Trimming pared 2 bases from V and 4 bases from J, leaving 11 bases between. The CDR3 sequence is 14 residues long. CDR3 in DNA: TGTGCCAGCAGCTTATCGGACTTCGGCACTGAAGCTTTCTTT. It is translated as CASSLSDFGTEAFF.